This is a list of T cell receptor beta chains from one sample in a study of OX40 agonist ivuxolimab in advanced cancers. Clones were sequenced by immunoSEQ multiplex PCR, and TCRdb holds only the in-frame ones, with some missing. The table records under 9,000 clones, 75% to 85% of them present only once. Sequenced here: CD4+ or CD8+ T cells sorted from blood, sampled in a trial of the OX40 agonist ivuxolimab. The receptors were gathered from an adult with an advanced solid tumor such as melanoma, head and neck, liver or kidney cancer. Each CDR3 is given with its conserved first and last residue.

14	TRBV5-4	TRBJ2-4	CASSLSGAKNIQYF
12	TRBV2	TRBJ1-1	CASFVPPGEAFF
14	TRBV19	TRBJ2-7	CASSISGLPYEQYF
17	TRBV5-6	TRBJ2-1	CASSHKGQGSSYNEQFF
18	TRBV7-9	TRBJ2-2	CASSFSGGAGFDTGELFF
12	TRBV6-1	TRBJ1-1	CASSPGRTEAFF
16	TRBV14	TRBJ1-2	CASSQDRRDTNYGYTF
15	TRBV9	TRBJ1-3	CASADLDTSGNTIYF
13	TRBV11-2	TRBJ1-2	CASSTHYRAGYTF
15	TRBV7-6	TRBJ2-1	CASSLAGSSYNEQFF
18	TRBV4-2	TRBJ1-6	CASSQEGPDSSYNSPLHF
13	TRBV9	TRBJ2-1	CASSPGIYNEQFF
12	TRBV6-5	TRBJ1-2	CASSSWGGGYTF
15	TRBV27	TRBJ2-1	CASSFPGSSYNEQFF
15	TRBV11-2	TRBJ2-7	CASSFLRDREAEQYF
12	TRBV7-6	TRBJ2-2	CASSFETGELFF
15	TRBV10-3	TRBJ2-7	CAIRRGSGSDYEQYF
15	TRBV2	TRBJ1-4	CASSLTGSTNEKLFF
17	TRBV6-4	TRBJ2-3	CASSDARGAAATDTQYF
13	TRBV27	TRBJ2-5	CASSPTGAETQYF
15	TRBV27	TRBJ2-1	CASSSPGTDYNEQFF
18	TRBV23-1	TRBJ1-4	CASSQVRRPGTRNEKLFF
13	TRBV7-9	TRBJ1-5	CASSLGGSQPQHF
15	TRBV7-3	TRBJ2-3	CASSLTSGSTDTQYF
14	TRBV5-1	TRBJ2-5	CASSLGDSSVTQYF
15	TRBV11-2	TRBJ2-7	CASSRTSGGFNEQYF
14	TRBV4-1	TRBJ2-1	CASSQGGLVNEQFF
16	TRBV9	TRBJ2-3	CASSLSGLAGTDTQYF
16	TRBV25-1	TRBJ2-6	CASSARDSSGANVLTF
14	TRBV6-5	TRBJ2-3	CAASSGGHTDTQYF
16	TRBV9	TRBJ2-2	CASSKFRVESGGELFF
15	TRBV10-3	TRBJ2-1	CAISPAGAPNNEQFF
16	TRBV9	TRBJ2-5	CASSQDLAGGLETQYF
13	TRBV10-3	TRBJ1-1	CAISGTENTEAFF
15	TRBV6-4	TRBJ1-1	CASSENPGEYTEAFF